The rows below give T cell receptor beta chains drawn from one sample of a study of control samples from healthy donors and cancer patients. Only in-frame clones appear in the TCRdb table, and some are missing; sequencing was by immunoSEQ multiplex PCR. Of 90,000 to 150,000 clones listed, 70% to 90% were seen once; the top ten hold less than 4%. Sample: blood. These receptors were taken from a middle-aged man in good health. Each CDR3 is given with its conserved first and last residue. D genes are given only for firm matches. Clone sizes are given selectively: once, few, many, or a class where the clone is expanded.

V: TRBV10-2; J: TRBJ2-3; D: NA; size: once; DNA: TGCGCCAGCACTTTAAGGGCGGGCCCTAGCACAGATACGCAGTATTTT; CDR3: CASTLRAGPSTDTQYF
V: TRBV19; J: TRBJ1-2; D: NA; size: once; DNA: TGTGCCAGTAGTCCGCGGGGTACGCGAGTCTATGGCTACACCTTC; CDR3: CASSPRGTRVYGYTF
V: TRBV2; J: TRBJ1-2; D: NA; size: NA; DNA: TGTGCCAGCAGTCGGAGGGCCAATCCATATGGCTACACCTTC; CDR3: CASSRRANPYGYTF
V: TRBV19; J: TRBJ1-4; D: NA; size: NA; DNA: TGTGCCAGTAGTTCCATAGCAACTAATGAAAAACTGTTTTTT; CDR3: CASSSIATNEKLFF
V: TRBV7-9; J: TRBJ2-5; D: TRBD2; size: NA; DNA: TGTGCCAGCAGCTTAAGTAAGCGGGGGCCGTACCAAGAGACCCAGTACTTC; CDR3: CASSLSKRGPYQETQYF
V: TRBV5-6; J: TRBJ1-2; D: NA; size: NA; DNA: TGTGCCAGCAGCTGGAACGTCTATGCCTATGGCTACACCTTC; CDR3: CASSWNVYAYGYTF
V: TRBV6-5; J: TRBJ2-7; D: TRBD1; size: once; DNA: TGTGCCAGCAGTACTCGGGACAGGGCCGAGCAGTACTTC; CDR3: CASSTRDRAEQYF
V: TRBV18; J: TRBJ1-3; D: NA; size: NA; DNA: TGTGCCAGCTCACCAACAGCCCGGCGATCTGGAAACACCATATATTTT; CDR3: CASSPTARRSGNTIYF
V: TRBV16; J: TRBJ1-1; D: NA; size: NA; DNA: TGTGCCAGCAGTACAGGGAACACTGAAGCTTTCTTT; CDR3: CASSTGNTEAFF
V: TRBV7-2; J: TRBJ2-2; D: NA; size: NA; DNA: TGTGCCAGCAGCTTAATTTCCACCGGGGAGCTGTTTTTT; CDR3: CASSLISTGELFF
V: TRBV2; J: TRBJ1-2; D: TRBD1; size: NA; DNA: TGTGCCAGAACGATAGACAGGGGAGGTGGTGGCTACACCTTC; CDR3: CARTIDRGGGGYTF